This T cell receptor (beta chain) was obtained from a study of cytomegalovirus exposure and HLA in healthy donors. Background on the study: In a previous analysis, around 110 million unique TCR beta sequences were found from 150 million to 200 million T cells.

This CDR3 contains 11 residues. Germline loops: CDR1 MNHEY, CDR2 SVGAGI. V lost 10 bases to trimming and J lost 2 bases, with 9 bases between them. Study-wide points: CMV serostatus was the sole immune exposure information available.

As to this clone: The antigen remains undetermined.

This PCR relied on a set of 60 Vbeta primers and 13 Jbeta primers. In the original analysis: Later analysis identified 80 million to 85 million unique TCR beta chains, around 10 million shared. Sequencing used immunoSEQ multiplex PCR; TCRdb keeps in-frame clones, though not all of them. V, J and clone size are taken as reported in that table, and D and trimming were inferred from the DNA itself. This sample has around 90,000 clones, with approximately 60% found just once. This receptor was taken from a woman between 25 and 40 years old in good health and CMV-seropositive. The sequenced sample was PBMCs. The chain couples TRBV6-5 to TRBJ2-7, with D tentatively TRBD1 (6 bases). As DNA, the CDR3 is TGTGCCACAGGGGTTGCCTACGAGCAGTACTTC. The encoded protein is CATGVAYEQYF.